The present entry profiles one T cell receptor (beta chain) with its context. Investigators excluded patients with uncontrolled infection, other autoimmune disease, pregnancy or lactation. This sample was taken from a study of T cells in Graves' hyperthyroidism and ophthalmopathy. Authors of the study amplified TCR beta CDR3 regions from RNA transcripts. HTBI primers were employed in a first-round RT-PCR of the TCR CDR3. TCRdb itself ran the multiplex PCR reads through MiXCR, one entry per CDR3 protein. In the table there are about 590,000 distinct CDR3 sequences, 15% to 17% of which are singletons. This TCR derives from a woman under 40 with Graves' hyperthyroidism. Specimen: blood.

The CDR3 loop is CASSPTRTDELFF. As DNA, the CDR3 is TGTGCCAGCTCACCCACGAGGACGGACGAGCTGTTTTTT. The chain employs TRBV18 and TRBJ2-2, with D unresolved. The CDR3 contains 13 residues. Germline CDR1 KGHSH, CDR2 LQKENI. Trimming took 3 bases from V and 11 from J, leaving 13 bases between them.